The 6 T cell receptor beta chains below were found in one sample sequenced in a study of T cells in narcolepsy. Here immunoSEQ multiplex PCR was the method, and the copy in TCRdb shows in-frame clones only, minus some. The sample has 25,000 to 35,000 clones; 70% to 80% are singletons. The sample taken for sequencing was CD45RA- memory CD4+ T cells from PBMCs. The receptors derive from a human donor with narcolepsy.

The chain uses TRBV7-6 and TRBJ1-1; D perhaps matches TRBD1 (5 bases). The V gene lost 1 base and the J gene lost 3 bases, with 12 bases spanning the gap. Germline V gives CDR1 SGHVS, CDR2 FNYEAQ. The length of the CDR3 is 15 residues. The CDR3 loop is CASSLDDSLDTEAFF. The CDR3, as DNA: TGTGCCAGCAGCTTAGACGACAGTTTAGACACTGAAGCTTTCTTT.

The J gene is TRBJ2-5, the V gene TRBV11-3; TRBD1 matches at 11 bases. The V gene's germline CDR1 is SGHNT and CDR2 YENEEA. J gave up 5 bases and V 5 bases, and 10 bases lay outside the gene matches. The CDR3 is 16 residues long. The CDR3 sequence: CASSPGDRGYGETQYF. The CDR3, as DNA: TGTGCCAGCAGCCCCGGGGACAGGGGGTATGGGGAGACCCAGTACTTC.

V gene TRBV14 combines with J gene TRBJ1-1, with D perhaps matching TRBD1 (5 bases). Germline V gene data show CDR1 as SGHDN and CDR2 as FVKESK. Trimming shortened V by 0 bases and J by 0 bases, and 20 bases separated the two germline ends. The CDR3 has 19 amino acids. CDR3 sequence reads: CASSQDTRRQNYMNTEAFF. The CDR3 DNA follows: TGTGCCAGCAGCCAAGATACCAGGCGACAGAATTACATGAACACTGAAGCTTTCTTT.

The chain combines TRBV30 with TRBJ2-2; D may be TRBD2 (5 bases). The CDR3 is 15 amino acids. Trimming cost V 1 base and J 6 bases, with 15 bases left between them. CDR1 and CDR2 (germline): GTSNPN, SVGIG (reference sequence). The CDR3 nucleotides read TGTGCCTGGAGTGCATATGGACTGCCCTCCGGGGAGCTGTTTTTT. This translates into CAWSAYGLPSGELFF. The variable domain in full, completed from reference TRBV30 and TRBJ2-2, reads SQTIHQWPATLVQPVGSPLSLECTVEGTSNPNLYWYRQAAGRGLQLLFYSVGIGQISSEVPQNLSASRPQDRQFILSSKKLLLSDSGFYLCAWSAYGLPSGELFFGEGSRLTVL.

This clone was counted a few times. This chain joins TRBV14 and TRBJ2-3; the D gene is possibly TRBD1 (6 bases). V was cut by 4 bases and J by 2 bases, with 10 bases left in between. This CDR3 region has 14 residues. Germline assignment: CDR1 SGHDN and CDR2 FVKESK. The CDR3 protein is CASSLGGLTDTQYF. The CDR3 bases are TGTGCCAGCAGCCTTGGGGGCCTCACAGATACGCAGTATTTT.

V gene TRBV5-6 combines with J gene TRBJ1-5; 11 bases match TRBD1. The V gene's germline CDR1 is SGHDT and CDR2 YYEEEE. The J segment lost 4 bases and the V segment lost 4 bases, leaving 7 bases of the junction unmatched. The CDR3 has 16 amino acids. The CDR3 protein is CASSPWDRGGNQPQHF. For the CDR3, the DNA is TGTGCCAGCAGCCCCTGGGACAGGGGGGGGAATCAGCCCCAGCATTTT.